These 6 T cell receptor beta chains were sequenced from one sample in a study of T cell changes during pregnancy in multiple sclerosis. The method was immunoSEQ multiplex PCR; TCRdb's version includes in-frame clones alone and lacks a portion of them. Seen here are under 65,000 clones, roughly 94% observed once, and the top ten hold 2.5%. The material sequenced was CD8+ T cells from peripheral blood mononuclear cells, taken after pregnancy. Receptors were obtained from a female donor with multiple sclerosis, enrolled in a pregnancy study.

This clone appeared once. This chain links TRBV11-2 with TRBJ2-7, with a possible D match to TRBD2 (5 bases). CDR1 and CDR2 (germline): SGHAT, FQNNGV. This CDR3 contains 13 residues. Between the trimmed V and J ends, which lost 1 base and 2 bases, there was a span of 6 bases. The DNA of the CDR3 is TGTGCCAGCAGCTTAGCGACTACCTACGAGCAGTACTTC. Its protein product is CASSLATTYEQYF.

This rearrangement joins TRBV5-6 to TRBJ1-1, with D uncertain. Trimming cost V 0 bases and J 4 bases, with 7 bases left between them. Germline V gives CDR1 SGHDT, CDR2 YYEEEE. The CDR3 loop spans 13 amino acids. The CDR3 region is CASSLASVTEAFF. Here the CDR3 DNA reads TGTGCCAGCAGCTTGGCCAGCGTCACTGAAGCTTTCTTT.

The chain joins TRBV7-9 to TRBJ2-7; TRBD1 agrees at 8 bases. Germline V CDR1 and CDR2: SEHNR, FQNEAQ (reference sequence). Germline trimming cut 5 bases from V and 6 bases from J; bases unmatched to any gene: 3. The CDR3 has 12 residues. The CDR3 nucleotides read TGTGCCAGCAGCCCGACAGGGGCCGAGCAGTACTTC. Translating it yields CASSPTGAEQYF.

V is TRBV28 and J is TRBJ2-1; 7 positions match TRBD2. CDR3 size: 15 residues. Germline V gene sequence: CDR1 MDHEN, CDR2 SYDVKM. The ends lost 5 bases at V and 0 bases at J; junction bases unmatched: 4. The CDR3 region has the DNA TGTGCCAGCAGTCTTAGCGGGCTCTCCTACAATGAGCAGTTCTTC. Its translation is CASSLSGLSYNEQFF.

This clone was recorded once. The rearrangement links TRBV25-1 to TRBJ1-1; D gene unclear. Germline lookup yields CDR1 MGHDK and CDR2 SYGVNS. V was clipped by 7 bases and J by 3 bases, with 12 bases between them. The length of the CDR3 is 13 residues. CDR3 coding DNA: TGTGCCAGCACCCGAGGAGGGTACACTGAAGCTTTCTTT. It encodes CASTRGGYTEAFF.

This sequence joins TRBV19 and TRBJ2-2, with TRBD1 matching 7 bases. With 8 bases clipped from V and 7 bases from J, the junction kept 7 bases outside the gene matches. Germline CDR1 and CDR2: LNHDA and SQIVND (reference sequence). The CDR3 is 13 residues long. CDR3 DNA: TGTGCCAGTCGAGCAGGGGGTATCGGGGAGCTGTTTTTT. It is translated as CASRAGGIGELFF.